This TCR beta chain emerged from a study of T cell responses to AZD1222 COVID-19 vaccine. The J segment lost 6 bases and the V segment lost 6 bases, leaving 4 bases of the junction unmatched. The CDR3 is made up of 12 amino acids. CDR1 is MNHEY, CDR2 SVGAGI, per germline. This table comes from immunoSEQ multiplex PCR, and its TCRdb copy is limited to in-frame clones, with some not included. The sample records 70,000 to 85,000 clones, nearly 85% being singletons. Findings of the study overall: The peak T cell response came first, and repertoires were sampled only after it. It was only 6 or 7 AZD1222 recipients who were seropositive at baseline. The sample set comprised mostly white British donors with more females, and clonal diversity was possibly underestimated.

Points on this clone: Its antigen is currently unknown.

The source material was peripheral blood, sampled on day 0 of AZD1222 vaccination. The receptor comes from an adult in good health. This chain uses TRBV6-5 with TRBJ2-7; 8 bases line up with TRBD2. The CDR3 reads CASRGLALEQYF. The DNA of the CDR3 is TGTGCCAGCAGAGGACTAGCTCTCGAGCAGTACTTC.